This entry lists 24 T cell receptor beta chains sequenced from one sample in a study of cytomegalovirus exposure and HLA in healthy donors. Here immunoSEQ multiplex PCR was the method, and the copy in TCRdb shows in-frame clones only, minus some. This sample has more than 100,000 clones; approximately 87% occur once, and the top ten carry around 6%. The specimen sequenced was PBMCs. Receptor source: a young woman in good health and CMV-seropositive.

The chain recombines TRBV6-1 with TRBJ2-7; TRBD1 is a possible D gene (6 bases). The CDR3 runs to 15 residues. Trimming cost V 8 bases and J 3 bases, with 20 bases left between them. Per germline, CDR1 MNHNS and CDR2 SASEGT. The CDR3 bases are TGTGCCAGCGTGCGGGTTAGGGGGAGACTCTACGAGCAGTACTTC. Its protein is CASVRVRGRLYEQYF.

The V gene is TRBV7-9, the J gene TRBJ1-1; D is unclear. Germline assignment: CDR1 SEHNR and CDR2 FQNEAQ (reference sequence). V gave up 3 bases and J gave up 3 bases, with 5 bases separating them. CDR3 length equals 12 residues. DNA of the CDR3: TGTGCCAGCAGCTTTTCGGACACTGAAGCTTTCTTT. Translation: CASSFSDTEAFF.

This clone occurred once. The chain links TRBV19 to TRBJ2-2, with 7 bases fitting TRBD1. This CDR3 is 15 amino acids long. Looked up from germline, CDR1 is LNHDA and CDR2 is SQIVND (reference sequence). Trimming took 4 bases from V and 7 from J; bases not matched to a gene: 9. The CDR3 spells CASSKLDRNGGELFF. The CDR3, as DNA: TGTGCCAGTAGTAAACTGGACAGGAATGGCGGGGAGCTGTTTTTT.

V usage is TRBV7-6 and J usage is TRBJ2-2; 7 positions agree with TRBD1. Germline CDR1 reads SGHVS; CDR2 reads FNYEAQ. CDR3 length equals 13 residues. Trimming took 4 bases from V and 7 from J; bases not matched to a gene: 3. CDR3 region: CASSSQGYGELFF. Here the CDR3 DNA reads TGTGCCAGCAGCTCACAGGGGTACGGGGAGCTGTTTTTT.

The CDR3 DNA is TGCGCCAGCAGCGGATGGAGTGGGGGCATGGGGGACTATGGCTACACCTTC. Translated, it gives CASSGWSGGMGDYGYTF. The J gene is TRBJ1-2, the V gene TRBV5-1; D is perhaps TRBD1 (6 bases). Germline V lookup: CDR1 SGHRS, CDR2 YFSETQ. The CDR3 is 17 residues long. The V gene lost 4 bases and the J gene lost 3 bases, with 22 bases spanning the gap.

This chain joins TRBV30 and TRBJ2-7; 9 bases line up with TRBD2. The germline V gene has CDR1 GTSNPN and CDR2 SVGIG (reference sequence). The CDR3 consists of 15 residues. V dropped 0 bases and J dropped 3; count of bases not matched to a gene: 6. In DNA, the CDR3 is TGTGCCTGGAGTGTCGGGCTAGCGGGAAACTACGAGCAGTACTTC. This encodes CAWSVGLAGNYEQYF.

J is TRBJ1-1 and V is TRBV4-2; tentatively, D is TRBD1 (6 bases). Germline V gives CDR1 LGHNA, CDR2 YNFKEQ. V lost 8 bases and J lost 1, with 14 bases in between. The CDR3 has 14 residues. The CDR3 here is CASLHRATNTEAFF. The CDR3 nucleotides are TGTGCCAGCCTACACAGGGCGACGAACACTGAAGCTTTCTTT.

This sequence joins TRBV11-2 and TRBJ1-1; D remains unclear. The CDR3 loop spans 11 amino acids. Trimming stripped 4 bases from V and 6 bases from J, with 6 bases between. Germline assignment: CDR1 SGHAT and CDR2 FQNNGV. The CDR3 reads CASSSRAEAFF. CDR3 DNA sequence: TGTGCCAGCAGCTCTAGAGCTGAAGCTTTCTTT.

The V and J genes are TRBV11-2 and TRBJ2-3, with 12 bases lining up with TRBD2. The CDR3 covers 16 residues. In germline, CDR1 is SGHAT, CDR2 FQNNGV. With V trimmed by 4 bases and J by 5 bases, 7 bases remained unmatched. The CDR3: CASSYRLAGAGDTQYF. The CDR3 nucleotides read TGTGCCAGCAGCTATAGACTAGCGGGAGCTGGAGATACGCAGTATTTT.

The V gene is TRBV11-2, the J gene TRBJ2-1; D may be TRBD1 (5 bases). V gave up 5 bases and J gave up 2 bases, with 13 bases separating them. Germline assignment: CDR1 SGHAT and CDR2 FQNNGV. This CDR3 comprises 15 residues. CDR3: CASSARQSTYNEQFF. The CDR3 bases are TGTGCCAGCAGCGCCCGACAGAGTACCTACAATGAGCAGTTCTTC. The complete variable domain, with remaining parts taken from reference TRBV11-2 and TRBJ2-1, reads EAGVAQSPRYKIIEKRQSVAFWCNPISGHATLYWYQQILGQGPKLLIQFQNNGVVDDSQLPKDRFSAERLKGVDSTLKIQPAKLEDSAVYLCASSARQSTYNEQFFGPGTRLTVL.

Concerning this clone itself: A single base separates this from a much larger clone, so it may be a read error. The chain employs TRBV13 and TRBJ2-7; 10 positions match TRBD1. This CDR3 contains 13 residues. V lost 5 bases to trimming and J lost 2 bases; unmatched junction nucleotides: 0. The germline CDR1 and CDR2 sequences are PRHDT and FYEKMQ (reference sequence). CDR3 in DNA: TGTGCCAGCAGCGGACAGGGGGCCTACGAGCAGTACTTC. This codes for CASSGQGAYEQYF.

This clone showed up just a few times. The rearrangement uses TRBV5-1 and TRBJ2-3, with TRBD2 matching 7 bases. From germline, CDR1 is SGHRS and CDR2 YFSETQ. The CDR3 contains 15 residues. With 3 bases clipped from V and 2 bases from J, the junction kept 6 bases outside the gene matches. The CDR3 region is CASSYERGPTDTQYF. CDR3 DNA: TGCGCCAGCAGCTATGAGCGGGGACCCACAGATACGCAGTATTTT.

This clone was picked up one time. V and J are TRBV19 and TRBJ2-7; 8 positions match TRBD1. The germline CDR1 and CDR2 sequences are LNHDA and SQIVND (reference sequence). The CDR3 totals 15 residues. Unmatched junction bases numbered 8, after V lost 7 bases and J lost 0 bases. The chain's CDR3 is CASKAPGTGSYEQYF. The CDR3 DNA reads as TGTGCCAGTAAGGCCCCCGGGACAGGCTCCTACGAGCAGTACTTC.

CDR3 nucleotide sequence: TGTGCCAGCGGGAGGACCCTAAAAGCTAACTATGGCTACACCTTC. Translated: CASGRTLKANYGYTF. This rearrangement joins TRBV2 to TRBJ1-2; no reliable D call. This CDR3 comprises 15 residues. CDR1 and CDR2 from the germline V gene are SNHLY and FYNNEI. V was trimmed by 8 bases and J by 0 bases, leaving 16 bases between them.

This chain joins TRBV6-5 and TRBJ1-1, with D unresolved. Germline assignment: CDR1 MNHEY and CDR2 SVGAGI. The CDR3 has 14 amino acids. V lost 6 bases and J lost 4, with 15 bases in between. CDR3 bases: TGTGCCAGCAGCCTCGGGAGTCGTTCCACTGAAGCTTTCTTT. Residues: CASSLGSRSTEAFF.

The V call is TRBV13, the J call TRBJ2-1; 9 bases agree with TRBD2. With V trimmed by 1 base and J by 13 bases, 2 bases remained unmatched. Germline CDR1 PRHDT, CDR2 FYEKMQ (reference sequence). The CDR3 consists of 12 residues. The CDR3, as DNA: TGTGCCAGCAGCTTAGAAGCGGGGGGCCAGTTCTTC. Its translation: CASSLEAGGQFF.

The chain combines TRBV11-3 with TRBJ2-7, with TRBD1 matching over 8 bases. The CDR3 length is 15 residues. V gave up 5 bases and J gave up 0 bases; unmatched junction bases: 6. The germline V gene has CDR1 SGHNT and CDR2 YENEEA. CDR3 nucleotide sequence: TGTGCCAGCAGCCCTCGGACAGGGAGCTCCTACGAGCAGTACTTC. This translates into CASSPRTGSSYEQYF. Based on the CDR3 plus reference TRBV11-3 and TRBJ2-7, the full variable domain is EAGVVQSPRYKIIEKKQPVAFWCNPISGHNTLYWYLQNLGQGPELLIRYENEEAVDDSQLPKDRFSAERLKGVDSTLKIQPAELGDSAVYLCASSPRTGSSYEQYFGPGTRLTVT.

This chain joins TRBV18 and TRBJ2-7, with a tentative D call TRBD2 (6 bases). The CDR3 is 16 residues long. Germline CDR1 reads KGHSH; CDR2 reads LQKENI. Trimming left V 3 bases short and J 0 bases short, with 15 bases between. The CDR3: CASSPGLLLSSYEQYF. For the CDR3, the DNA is TGTGCCAGCTCACCGGGACTCCTCTTGAGCTCCTACGAGCAGTACTTC.

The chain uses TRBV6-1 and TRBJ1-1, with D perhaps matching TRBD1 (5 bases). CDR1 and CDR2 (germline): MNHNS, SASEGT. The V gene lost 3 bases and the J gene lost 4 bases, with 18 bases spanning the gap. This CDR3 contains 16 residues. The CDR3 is CASSDLGVPYGTEAFF. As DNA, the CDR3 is TGTGCCAGCAGTGATCTAGGGGTACCATACGGCACTGAAGCTTTCTTT.

CDR3 sequence (DNA): TGCGCCAGCAGACCCGGGACAGGGGGTTCCTACGAGCAGTACTTC. Its translation is CASRPGTGGSYEQYF. The chain uses TRBV5-1 and TRBJ2-7; 11 bases line up with TRBD1. The CDR3 totals 15 residues. V lost 5 bases, J lost 1 base, and 5 bases stayed unmatched. Germline-derived CDR1 and CDR2 are SGHRS and YFSETQ. The variable domain in full, with the rest retrieved from reference TRBV5-1 and TRBJ2-7, is KAGVTQTPRYLIKTRGQQVTLSCSPISGHRSVSWYQQTPGQGLQFLFEYFSETQRNKGNFPGRFSGRQFSNSRSEMNVSTLELGDSALYLCASRPGTGGSYEQYFGPGTRLTVT.

CDR3 sequence: CASSFMTGGEDEQYF. The CDR3 bases are TGTGCCAGCAGCTTCATGACAGGGGGAGAAGACGAGCAGTACTTC. The chain employs TRBV5-4 and TRBJ2-7; TRBD1 matches 9 bases. CDR1 SGHNT and CDR2 YYREEE come from the germline V gene (reference sequence). The CDR3 is made up of 15 amino acids. V was pared by 2 bases and J by 5 bases, with 8 bases of the junction left unmatched. Together with reference TRBV5-4 and TRBJ2-7, the CDR3 gives the full variable domain: ETGVTQSPTHLIKTRGQQVTLRCSSQSGHNTVSWYQQALGQGPQFIFQYYREEENGRGNFPPRFSGLQFPNYSSELNVNALELDDSALYLCASSFMTGGEDEQYFGPGTRLTVT.

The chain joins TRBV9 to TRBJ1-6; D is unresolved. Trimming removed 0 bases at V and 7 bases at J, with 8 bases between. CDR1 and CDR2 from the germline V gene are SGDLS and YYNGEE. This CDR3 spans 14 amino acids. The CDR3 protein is CASSVDRANSPLHF. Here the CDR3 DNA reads TGTGCCAGCAGCGTAGACCGTGCGAATTCACCCCTCCACTTT.

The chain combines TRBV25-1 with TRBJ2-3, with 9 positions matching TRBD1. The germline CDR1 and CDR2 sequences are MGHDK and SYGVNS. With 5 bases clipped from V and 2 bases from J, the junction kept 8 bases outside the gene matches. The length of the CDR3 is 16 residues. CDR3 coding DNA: TGTGCCAGCAGTCCAGACAGGGGGGGAGTCACAGATACGCAGTATTTT. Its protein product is CASSPDRGGVTDTQYF.

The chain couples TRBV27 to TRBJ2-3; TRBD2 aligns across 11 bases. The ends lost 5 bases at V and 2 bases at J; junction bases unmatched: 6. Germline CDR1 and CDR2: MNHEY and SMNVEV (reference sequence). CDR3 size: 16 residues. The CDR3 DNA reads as TGTGCCAGCAGTCCCCGACTAGCGGGGAACACAGATACGCAGTATTTT. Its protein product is CASSPRLAGNTDTQYF.